These 17 T cell receptor beta chains share one sample of origin, sequenced in a study of blood T cell repertoires in COVID-19 (dated by TCRdb to about 2020). Library construction relied on the immunoSEQ multiplex PCR assay. The immuneACCESS repertoire file appears here via TCRdb, limited to in-frame rearrangements. These files lack a portion of the clones; in checked studies, under half of the deficit traces to unresolved V genes, and the cause of the others is not known. The sample data list 95,000 to 150,000 clones, and roughly 89% of these were observed just once. Less than 5% of the sample belongs to the ten largest clones. Sequenced sample: peripheral blood. The receptors stem from a man in his forties with acute or convalescent COVID-19.

This clone was observed a single time. The chain carries TRBV5-5 and TRBJ1-2; TRBD1 is a possible D gene (5 bases). V gave up 6 bases and J gave up 1 base, with 16 bases separating them. The CDR3 totals 15 residues. Germline CDR1 is SGHKS and CDR2 is YYEKEE (reference sequence). Written as DNA, the CDR3 is TGTGCCAGCACTCTTGGGGCAGGGAATAACTATGGCTACACCTTC. Translating gives CASTLGAGNNYGYTF.

This chain's CDR3 is CASVQDYEQYF. In nucleotides, the CDR3 is TGTGCCAGCGTACAGGACTACGAGCAGTACTTC. The chain joins TRBV12-3 or TRBV12-4 to TRBJ2-7; possible D gene TRBD1, 5 bases. The CDR3 is 11 amino acids. Trimming removed 8 bases from V and 3 bases from J, with 8 bases in between.

This chain joins TRBV7-6 and TRBJ2-7; TRBD1 agrees at 10 bases. The germline gives CDR1 SGHVS, CDR2 FNYEAQ. V shed 4 bases and J 1 base; nucleotides not matched to a gene: 10. The CDR3 contains 17 residues. CDR3 sequence reads: CASSSSPGQGMSYEQYF. The CDR3 nucleotides are TGTGCCAGCAGCTCATCACCGGGACAGGGGATGTCCTACGAGCAGTACTTC.

The chain joins TRBV5-1 to TRBJ2-5, with a tentative D call TRBD1 (5 bases). Per the germline V gene, CDR1 is SGHRS and CDR2 is YFSETQ. The CDR3 length is 16 residues. Trimming cost V 7 bases and J 1 base, with 20 bases left between them. CDR3 sequence reads: CASRFHGAQAQETQYF. Written as DNA, the CDR3 is TGCGCCAGCCGATTTCATGGGGCCCAGGCCCAAGAGACCCAGTACTTC.

The rearrangement links TRBV29-1 to TRBJ2-3, with 9 bases that match TRBD2. Trimming took 7 bases from V and 3 from J; bases not matched to a gene: 14. This CDR3 contains 16 residues. Germline values: CDR1 SQVTM, CDR2 ANQGSEA. The CDR3 loop is CSAGGVAGDGTDTQYF. CDR3 DNA: TGCAGCGCGGGGGGGGTAGCGGGAGACGGTACAGATACGCAGTATTTT.

V and J are TRBV7-8 and TRBJ1-3, with D unresolved. The CDR3 sequence is 16 residues long. V was clipped by 1 base and J by 0 bases, with 10 bases between them. Germline lookup yields CDR1 SGHVS and CDR2 FQNEAQ. The DNA for the CDR3 is TGTGCCAGCAGCTTAGTATTAAGCGCCTCTGGAAACACCATATATTTT. Translation gives CASSLVLSASGNTIYF.

A few counts support this clone. V and J are TRBV4-3 and TRBJ1-6, with unresolved D. The V gene lost 0 bases and the J gene lost 10 bases, with 7 bases spanning the gap. The germline V gene has CDR1 LGHNA and CDR2 YSLEER. The CDR3 is 13 amino acids. CDR3 loop: CASSQELRSPLHF. The CDR3 DNA is TGCGCCAGCAGCCAAGAATTGAGATCACCCCTCCACTTT.

This chain links TRBV5-4 with TRBJ2-7, with a possible D match to TRBD2 (5 bases). The V end was cut by 0 bases, the J end by 7 bases, with 11 bases between. CDR3 length: 13 residues. The germline CDR1 and CDR2 sequences are SGHNT and YYREEE (reference sequence). The chain's CDR3 is CASSLEIWEEQYF. CDR3 bases: TGTGCCAGCAGCTTGGAGATATGGGAGGAGCAGTACTTC. The full variable domain, completed using reference TRBV5-4 and TRBJ2-7, is ETGVTQSPTHLIKTRGQQVTLRCSSQSGHNTVSWYQQALGQGPQFIFQYYREEENGRGNFPPRFSGLQFPNYSSELNVNALELDDSALYLCASSLEIWEEQYFGPGTRLTVT.

The V gene is TRBV27, the J gene TRBJ2-7; D perhaps matches TRBD1 (6 bases). The germline V gene encodes CDR1 MNHEY and CDR2 SMNVEV (reference sequence). The CDR3 is 14 amino acids. The V gene lost 6 bases and the J gene lost 2 bases, with 14 bases spanning the gap. CDR3 coding DNA: TGTGCCAGCAGCCTCCGGACAGACGCCTACGAGCAGTACTTC. Translation gives CASSLRTDAYEQYF.

The V gene is TRBV7-6, the J gene TRBJ1-3; D ambiguous. Trimming took 0 bases from V and 8 from J, leaving 5 bases between them. Germline-derived CDR1 and CDR2 are SGHVS and FNYEAQ. The CDR3 has 12 residues. CDR3 protein: CASSLAADTIYF. As DNA, the CDR3 is TGTGCCAGCAGCTTAGCTGCGGACACCATATATTTT.

The DNA for the CDR3 is TGTGCCAGCAGCGTAGGGACTAGCGGGAGGGGCGATACGCAGTATTTT. The encoded protein is CASSVGTSGRGDTQYF. This chain connects TRBV9 to TRBJ2-3, with 15 bases lining up with TRBD2. V lost 0 bases to trimming and J lost 6 bases; unmatched junction nucleotides: 2. The CDR3 loop spans 16 amino acids. Germline CDR1 is SGDLS and CDR2 is YYNGEE.

V gene TRBV7-9 combines with J gene TRBJ2-1; 11 bases are shared with TRBD2. Trimming at V came to 1 base and at J to 6 bases, leaving 5 bases not matched to a gene. The V gene's germline CDR1 is SEHNR and CDR2 FQNEAQ (reference sequence). This CDR3 spans 16 amino acids. The CDR3 coding sequence is TGTGCCAGCAGCTTAGGGGGTAGCGGGAGGGGCAATGAGCAGTTCTTC. It codes for CASSLGGSGRGNEQFF.

On this clone itself: The junction departs from the called germline gene at one end, perhaps through a read error. The CDR3 reads CASSSSTGEGYTF. CDR3 sequence (DNA): TGTGCTAGCAGCTCCAGCACAGGGGAAGGCTACACCTTC. The chain carries TRBV7-7 and TRBJ1-2, with 7 bases aligning to TRBD1. Germline V lookup: CDR1 SSHAT, CDR2 FNYEAQ (reference sequence). The CDR3 contains 13 residues.

This clone was seen a few times. This chain links TRBV30 with TRBJ1-1; D is possibly TRBD1 (5 bases). Germline CDR1 is GTSNPN and CDR2 is SVGIG (reference sequence). V dropped 2 bases and J dropped 6 bases, with 16 bases sitting between them. The CDR3 sequence is 14 residues long. The CDR3 here is CAWSFPGPTAEAFF. The DNA for the CDR3 is TGTGCCTGGAGTTTCCCCGGACCGACAGCTGAAGCTTTCTTT. Variable domain in full (rest from reference TRBV30 and TRBJ1-1): SQTIHQWPATLVQPVGSPLSLECTVEGTSNPNLYWYRQAAGRGLQLLFYSVGIGQISSEVPQNLSASRPQDRQFILSSKKLLLSDSGFYLCAWSFPGPTAEAFFGQGTRLTVV.

The DNA of the CDR3 is TGTGCCAGCAGTCGAGGGGACAGGGGGTACACTGAAGCTTTCTTT. Its translation is CASSRGDRGYTEAFF. V and J are TRBV27 and TRBJ1-1; 11 positions match TRBD1. This CDR3 comprises 15 residues. CDR1 and CDR2 (germline): MNHEY, SMNVEV (reference sequence). V shed 5 bases and J 3 bases; nucleotides not matched to a gene: 5.

This sequence joins TRBV30 and TRBJ1-2; weak D call: TRBD1 (5 bases). Deletions cut 1 base from V and 8 bases from J, with 17 bases between. CDR1 GTSNPN and CDR2 SVGIG come from the germline V gene (reference sequence). This CDR3 comprises 14 residues. CDR3 DNA: TGTGCCTGGAGTGCACGAGATGGAGGGGCCGGCTACACCTTC. Translating gives CAWSARDGGAGYTF.

The CDR3 nucleotides are TGCGCCAGCAGCTTGGCGGGTAGAAATTCACCCCTCCACTTT. Amino acid sequence: CASSLAGRNSPLHF. The chain links TRBV5-1 to TRBJ1-6, with D uncertain. V was pared by 0 bases and J by 7 bases, with 8 bases between. The CDR3 consists of 14 residues. Germline-derived CDR1 and CDR2 are SGHRS and YFSETQ.